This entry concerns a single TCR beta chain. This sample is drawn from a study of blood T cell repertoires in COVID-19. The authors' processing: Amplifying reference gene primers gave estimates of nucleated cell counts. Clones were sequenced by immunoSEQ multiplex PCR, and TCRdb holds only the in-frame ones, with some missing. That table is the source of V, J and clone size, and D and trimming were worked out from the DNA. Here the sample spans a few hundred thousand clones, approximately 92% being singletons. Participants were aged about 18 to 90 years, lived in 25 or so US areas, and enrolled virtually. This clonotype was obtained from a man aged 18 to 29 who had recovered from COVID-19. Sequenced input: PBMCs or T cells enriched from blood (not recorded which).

The CDR3: CAWSALGQGDTEAFF. In nucleotides, the CDR3 is TGTGCCTGGAGTGCTCTAGGGCAGGGTGACACTGAAGCTTTCTTT. The chain employs TRBV30 and TRBJ1-1; possible D gene TRBD1, 5 bases. Trimming removed 1 base at V and 3 bases at J, with 15 bases between. Germline loops: CDR1 GTSNPN, CDR2 SVGIG (reference sequence). CDR3 length: 15 residues.